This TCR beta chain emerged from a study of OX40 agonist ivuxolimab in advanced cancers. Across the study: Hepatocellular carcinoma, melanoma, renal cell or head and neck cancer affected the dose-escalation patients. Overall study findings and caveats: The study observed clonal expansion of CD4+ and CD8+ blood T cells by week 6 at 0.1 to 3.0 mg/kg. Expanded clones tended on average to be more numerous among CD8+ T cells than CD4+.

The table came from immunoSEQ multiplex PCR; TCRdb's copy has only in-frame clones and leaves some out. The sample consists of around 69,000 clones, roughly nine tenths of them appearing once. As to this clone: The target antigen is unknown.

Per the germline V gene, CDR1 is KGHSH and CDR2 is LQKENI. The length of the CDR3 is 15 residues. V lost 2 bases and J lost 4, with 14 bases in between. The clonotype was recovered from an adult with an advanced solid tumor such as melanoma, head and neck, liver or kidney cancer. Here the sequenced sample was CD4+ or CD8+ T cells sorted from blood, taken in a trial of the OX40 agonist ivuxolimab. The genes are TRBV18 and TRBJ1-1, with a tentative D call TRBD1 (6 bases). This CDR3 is CASSPAGGPGTEAFF. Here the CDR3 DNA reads TGTGCCAGCTCACCAGCGGGGGGGCCCGGCACTGAAGCTTTCTTT.